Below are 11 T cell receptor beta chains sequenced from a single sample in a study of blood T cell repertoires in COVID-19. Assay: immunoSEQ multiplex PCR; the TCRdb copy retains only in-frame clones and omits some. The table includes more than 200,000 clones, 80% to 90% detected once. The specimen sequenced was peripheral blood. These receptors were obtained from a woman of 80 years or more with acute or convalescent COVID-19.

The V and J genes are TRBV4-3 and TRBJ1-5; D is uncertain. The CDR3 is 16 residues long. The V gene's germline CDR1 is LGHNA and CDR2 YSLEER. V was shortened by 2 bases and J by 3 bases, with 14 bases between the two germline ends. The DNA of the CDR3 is TGCGCCAGCAGCCAACATCTCTCAGTTTCCAATCAGCCCCAGCATTTT. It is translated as CASSQHLSVSNQPQHF.

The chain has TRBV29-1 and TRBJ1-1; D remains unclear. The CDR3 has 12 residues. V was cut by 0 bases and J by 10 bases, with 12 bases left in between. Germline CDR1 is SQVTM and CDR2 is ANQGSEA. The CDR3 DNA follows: TGCAGCGTTGAAGATCCAGGCGGAGGAGCTTTCTTT. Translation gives CSVEDPGGGAFF. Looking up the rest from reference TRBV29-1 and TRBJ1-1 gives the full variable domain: SAVISQKPSRDICQRGTSLTIQCQVDSQVTMMFWYRQQPGQSLTLIATANQGSEATYESGFVIDKFPISRPNLTFSTLTVSNMSPEDSSIYLCSVEDPGGGAFFGQGTRLTVV.

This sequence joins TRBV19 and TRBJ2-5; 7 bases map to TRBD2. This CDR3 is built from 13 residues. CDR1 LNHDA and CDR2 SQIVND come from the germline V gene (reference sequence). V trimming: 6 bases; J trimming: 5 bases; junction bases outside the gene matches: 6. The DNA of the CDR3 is TGTGCCAGTAGGGGGGAGGGCGTGGAGACCCAGTACTTC. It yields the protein CASRGEGVETQYF.

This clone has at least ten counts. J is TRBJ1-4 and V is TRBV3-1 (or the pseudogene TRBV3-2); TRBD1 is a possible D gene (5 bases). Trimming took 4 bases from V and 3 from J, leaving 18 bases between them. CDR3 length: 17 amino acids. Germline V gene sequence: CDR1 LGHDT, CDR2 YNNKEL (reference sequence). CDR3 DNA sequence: TGTGCCAGCAGCCTGGGCGTTGGCGGGGGTGCTAATGAAAAACTGTTTTTT. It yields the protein CASSLGVGGGANEKLFF.

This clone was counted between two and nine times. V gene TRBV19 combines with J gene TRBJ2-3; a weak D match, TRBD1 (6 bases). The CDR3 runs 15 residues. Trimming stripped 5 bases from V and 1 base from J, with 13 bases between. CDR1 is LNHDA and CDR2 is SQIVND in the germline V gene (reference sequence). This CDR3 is CASSPLGHGTDTQYF. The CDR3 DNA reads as TGTGCCAGTAGTCCTCTGGGACACGGCACAGATACGCAGTATTTT.

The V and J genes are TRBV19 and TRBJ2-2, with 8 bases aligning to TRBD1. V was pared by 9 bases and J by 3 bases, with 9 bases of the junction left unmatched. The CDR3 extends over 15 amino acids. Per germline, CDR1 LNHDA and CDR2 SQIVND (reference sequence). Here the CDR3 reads CASQRNRGDTGELFF. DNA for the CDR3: TGTGCCAGCCAAAGGAACAGGGGGGACACCGGGGAGCTGTTTTTT.

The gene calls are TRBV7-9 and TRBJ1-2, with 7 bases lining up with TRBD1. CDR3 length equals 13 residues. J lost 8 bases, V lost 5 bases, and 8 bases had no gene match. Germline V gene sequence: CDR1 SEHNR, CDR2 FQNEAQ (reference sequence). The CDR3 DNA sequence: TGTGCCAGCAGCCTTGACAGGGTGCAGGGCTACACCTTC. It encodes CASSLDRVQGYTF.

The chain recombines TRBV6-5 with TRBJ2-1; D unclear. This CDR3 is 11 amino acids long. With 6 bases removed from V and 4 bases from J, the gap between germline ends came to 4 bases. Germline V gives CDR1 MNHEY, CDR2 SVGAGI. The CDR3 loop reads CASSLYNEQFF. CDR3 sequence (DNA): TGTGCCAGCAGCCTATACAATGAGCAGTTCTTC.

DNA for the CDR3: TGTGCCAGCAGCCAAGCAGGGCCCCAGGGACTAGCGGGAGTCGAATTTTTGGACGAGCAGTACTTC. Translation: CASSQAGPQGLAGVEFLDEQYF. The chain has TRBV14 and TRBJ2-7; 14 nucleotides agree with TRBD2. The germline CDR1 and CDR2 sequences are SGHDN and FVKESK. The CDR3 consists of 22 residues. The J segment lost 5 bases and the V segment lost 1 base, leaving 22 bases of the junction unmatched.

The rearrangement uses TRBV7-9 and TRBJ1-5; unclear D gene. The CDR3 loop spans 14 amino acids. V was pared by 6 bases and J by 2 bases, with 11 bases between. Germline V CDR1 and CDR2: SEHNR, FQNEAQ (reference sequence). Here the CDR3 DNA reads TGTGCCAGCAGTGTCGGTGGTGGCAATCAGCCCCAGCATTTT. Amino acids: CASSVGGGNQPQHF.

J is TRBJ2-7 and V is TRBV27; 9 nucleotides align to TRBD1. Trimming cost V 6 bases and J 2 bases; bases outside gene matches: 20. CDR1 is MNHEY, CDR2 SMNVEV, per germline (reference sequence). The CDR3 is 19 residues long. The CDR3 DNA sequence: TGTGCCAGCAGGCGGGGACAGGGCGAGAGCGGGTACGAGACCTACGAGCAGTACTTC. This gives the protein CASRRGQGESGYETYEQYF.